Following are 3 T cell receptor beta chains from one sample sequenced in a study of cytomegalovirus exposure and HLA in healthy donors. TCRdb's table, derived via immunoSEQ multiplex PCR, lists solely in-frame clones and lacks some. The sample consists of a few hundred thousand clones, 80% to 90% of them appearing once. Sequencing input: PBMCs. The receptors shown here come from a woman aged 18-29 years in good health and CMV-seronegative.

The chain couples TRBV27 to TRBJ1-1, with 9 bases fitting TRBD1. CDR1 MNHEY and CDR2 SMNVEV come from the germline V gene (reference sequence). The CDR3 is 15 amino acids. The junction had 10 bases not matched to a gene; V was cut back by 5 bases and J by 6 bases. CDR3 in DNA: TGTGCCAGCAGTCCCTCCGGGACAGGGACACCTGAAGCTTTCTTT. It encodes CASSPSGTGTPEAFF.

The chain uses TRBV28 and TRBJ2-7; 11 nucleotides match TRBD2. Germline assignment: CDR1 MDHEN and CDR2 SYDVKM. The CDR3 totals 15 residues. After removal of 6 bases from V and 3 bases from J, the junction contained 7 bases not matched to a gene. The CDR3 DNA reads TGTGCCAGCAGACTGGGACTAGCGGCGCTCTACGAGCAGTACTTC. This encodes CASRLGLAALYEQYF.

This chain links TRBV27 with TRBJ2-3; TRBD1 is a possible D gene (6 bases). The germline V gene encodes CDR1 MNHEY and CDR2 SMNVEV (reference sequence). With 9 bases removed from V and 0 bases from J, the gap between germline ends came to 10 bases. There are 13 residues in the CDR3. Here the CDR3 reads CASTGPSTDTQYF. CDR3 sequence (DNA): TGTGCCAGTACAGGGCCTAGCACAGATACGCAGTATTTT.